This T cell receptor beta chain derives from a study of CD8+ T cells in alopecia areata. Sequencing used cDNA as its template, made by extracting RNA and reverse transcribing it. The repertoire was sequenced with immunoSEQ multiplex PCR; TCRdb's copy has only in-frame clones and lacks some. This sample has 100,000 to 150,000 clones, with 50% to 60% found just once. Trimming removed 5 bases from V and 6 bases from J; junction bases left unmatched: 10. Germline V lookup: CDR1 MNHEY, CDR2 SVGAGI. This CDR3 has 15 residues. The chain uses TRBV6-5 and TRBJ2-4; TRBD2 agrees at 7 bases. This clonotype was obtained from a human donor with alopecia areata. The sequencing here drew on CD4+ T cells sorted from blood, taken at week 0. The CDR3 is CASSLGEGLGNIQYF. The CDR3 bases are TGTGCCAGCAGTCTAGGGGAGGGGTTGGGAAACATTCAGTACTTC.